This T cell receptor (beta chain) was documented in a study of post-analysis software for immune sequencing data. Study-wide points: For normalized Chao1 diversity, multiple sclerosis patients scored significantly lower than controls did. Those samples that were prepared in the same batch co-clustered strongly by F measure. In patients, about 5 TRBV segments were more frequent than in controls, with TRBV5-6, TRBV5-1 and TRBV20-1 among them.

In regard to this clonotype: The target antigen is unknown.

Unique molecular identifiers were carried by the TCR beta cDNA libraries. From around 0.96 to 9.9 million T cells, 400,000 to 550,000 cDNA molecules were obtained. TCRdb re-called the PCR reads through MiXCR, storing one row per CDR3 protein. This table holds more than 450,000 distinct CDR3 sequences, about 40% found once. Deletions cut 5 bases from V and 0 bases from J, with 14 bases between. Germline CDR1 is SGHVS and CDR2 is FQNEAQ. The CDR3 runs to 16 residues. The sequenced sample consisted of blood. The receptor comes from a girl aged 5 to 17 with multiple sclerosis. The chain employs TRBV7-8 and TRBJ2-1; tentative D call: TRBD2 (6 bases). The CDR3 region is CASSHWRDSSYNEQFF. DNA for the CDR3: TGTGCCAGCAGCCATTGGAGGGATAGCTCCTACAATGAGCAGTTCTTC.